The rows below give T cell receptor beta chains drawn from one sample of a study of T cell responses to AZD1222 COVID-19 vaccine. Sequencing used immunoSEQ multiplex PCR; TCRdb keeps in-frame clones, though not all of them. The sample includes roughly 96,000 clones, 85% to 90% of them seen just once. The sequences come from peripheral blood, collected on day 0 of AZD1222 vaccination. The receptor set was obtained from an adult in good health. CDR3s include the opening cysteine and the closing phenylalanine or tryptophan. The order of the fields is J gene, clone size, V gene, D gene, CDR3 DNA, CDR3 protein. D genes are given only for firm matches. A clone size is listed for some rows: how often the clone was seen (once, few, many), or a class if it is expanded.

>TRBJ1-1|.|TRBV19|.
TGTGCCAGTAGTGAGATTTTCCCCCCCGAAGCTTTCTTT
CASSEIFPPEAFF
>TRBJ1-1|.|TRBV10-1|.
TGCGCCAGCAGTGAGTCCTCCGTTTCAAACACTGAAGCTTTCTTT
CASSESSVSNTEAFF
>TRBJ1-5|.|TRBV6-5|.
TGTGCCAGCACCCCAACCTGGTCTAGCAATCAGCCCCAGCATTTT
CASTPTWSSNQPQHF
>TRBJ1-1|.|TRBV5-1|TRBD1
TGCGCCAGCAGCTTGCAGGACAGGGGTAACTTGGTGAACACTGAAGCTTTCTTT
CASSLQDRGNLVNTEAFF
>TRBJ1-2|.|TRBV20-1|.
TGCAGTGCTAGTGTGGGGGCTTATGGCTACACCTTC
CSASVGAYGYTF
>TRBJ2-2|.|TRBV18|.
TGTGCCAGCTCACCGAGGGGGACTTTCCCCGGGGAGCTGTTTTTT
CASSPRGTFPGELFF
>TRBJ2-7|.|TRBV9|TRBD2
TGTGCCAGCAGCGTTAAACTAGCGGGAACCTACGAGCAGTACTTC
CASSVKLAGTYEQYF
>TRBJ2-3|.|TRBV10-3|.
TGTGCCATCAGTGAGGGGGTCACAGATACGCAGTATTTT
CAISEGVTDTQYF
>TRBJ2-5|.|TRBV3-1/TRBV3-2|TRBD1
TGTGCCAGCAGCTATCCGGGACAGGGAAAAGAGACCCAGTACTTC
CASSYPGQGKETQYF
>TRBJ2-7|few|TRBV6-5|TRBD2
TGTGCCAGCAGTTACGGACTAGCGGGCTCCTACGAGCAGTACTTC
CASSYGLAGSYEQYF
>TRBJ1-1|once|TRBV10-1|.
TGCGCAAATGCTCCGAAAGCCCGCAGGAACACTGAAGCTTTCTTT
CANAPKARRNTEAFF
>TRBJ1-2|.|TRBV12-3/TRBV12-4|.
TGTGCCAGCAGTACCGGGAGGAACTATGGCTACACCTTC
CASSTGRNYGYTF
>TRBJ2-3|.|TRBV6-2/TRBV6-3|TRBD2
TGTGCCAGCAGTTACGGCGGGAGTACAGATACGCAGTATTTT
CASSYGGSTDTQYF
>TRBJ2-7|.|TRBV15|TRBD1
TGTGCCACCAGCAAAATAAGGGACAGCTCCTACGAGCAGTACTTC
CATSKIRDSSYEQYF
>TRBJ1-1|.|TRBV18|.
TGTGCCAGCTCACCGCTATTACAGGCCACTGAAGCTTTCTTT
CASSPLLQATEAFF
>TRBJ1-1|.|TRBV28|.
TGTGCCAGTCGTAAAACTTGGGATGAAGCTTTCTTT
CASRKTWDEAFF
>TRBJ2-4|.|TRBV19|TRBD2
TGTGCCAGTAGTATCACTAGCGGGAGGAGGGCCAAAAACATTCAGTACTTC
CASSITSGRRAKNIQYF
>TRBJ2-7|.|TRBV25-1|TRBD1
TGTGCCAGCAGTGATACCGGGACAGGGAGCTACGAGCAGTACTTC
CASSDTGTGSYEQYF
>TRBJ2-1|.|TRBV29-1|TRBD2
TGCAGCGACCGACTAGCGGGAGGGCCGGGCAATGAGCAGTTCTTC
CSDRLAGGPGNEQFF
>TRBJ2-1|.|TRBV5-4|.
TGTGCCAGCAGCTTGGGGTGGGAGGAATCCTACAATGAGCAGTTCTTC
CASSLGWEESYNEQFF
>TRBJ2-1|once|TRBV27|TRBD2
TGTGCCAGCAGTCGAAAAGCGGGAGCGTACAATGAGCAGTTCTTC
CASSRKAGAYNEQFF
>TRBJ1-2|.|TRBV5-6|.
TGTGCCAGCAGCGAAGGCAGGGGCGCGGGTGGCTACACCTTC
CASSEGRGAGGYTF
>TRBJ2-1|.|TRBV7-6|TRBD1
TGTGCCAGCAGCCCACTCGACAGGGACGGTGAGCAGTTCTTC
CASSPLDRDGEQFF
>TRBJ2-3|.|TRBV28|TRBD1
TGTGCCAGCAGTTTCCAGGGGGCTTTGGCAGATACGCAGTATTTT
CASSFQGALADTQYF
>TRBJ1-4|.|TRBV19|.
TGTGCCAGTACAGCAACTAATGAAAAACTGTTTTTT
CASTATNEKLFF
>TRBJ2-2|.|TRBV30|TRBD1
TGTGCCTGGAGTAGAAGGGCGGGACAGGGCACCGGGGAGCTGTTTTTT
CAWSRRAGQGTGELFF
>TRBJ2-3|.|TRBV2|TRBD2
TGTGCCAGCAGTGAATCTACTAGCGGGAGGGCGACGCAGTATTTT
CASSESTSGRATQYF
>TRBJ1-3|.|TRBV7-2|.
TGTGCCAGCAGCTTACGAGGGAGCTCTGGAAACACCATATATTTT
CASSLRGSSGNTIYF
>TRBJ2-7|.|TRBV5-5|.
TGTGCCAGCAGCTTGGCACCACTTGAAACCTACGAGCAGTACTTC
CASSLAPLETYEQYF
>TRBJ1-5|.|TRBV6-5|TRBD1
TGTGCCAGCACCAACAGGGGGACAGGGCAGCCCCAGCATTTT
CASTNRGTGQPQHF
>TRBJ1-2|.|TRBV5-6|.
TGTGCCAGCAGCTTGTCCGGGGGCGCGGGCGGCTACACCTTC
CASSLSGGAGGYTF
>TRBJ1-2|.|TRBV12-3/TRBV12-4|TRBD1
TGTGCCAGCACCCTCCAGGGGGTTGGCTACACCTTC
CASTLQGVGYTF